What follows are 14 T cell receptor beta chains derived from one specimen sequenced in a study of blood T cell repertoires in COVID-19. Clones were sequenced by immunoSEQ multiplex PCR, and TCRdb holds only the in-frame ones, with some missing. The table shows roughly 99,000 clones, with roughly 80% occurring only once. Sequencing was performed on peripheral blood. All receptors come from a woman older than 75 with acute or convalescent COVID-19.

This sequence joins TRBV9 and TRBJ2-2, with D unresolved. CDR3 length: 13 amino acids. Germline V gene data show CDR1 as SGDLS and CDR2 as YYNGEE. Between the trimmed V and J ends, which lost 4 bases and 6 bases, there was a span of 10 bases. CDR3 DNA: TGTGCCAGCAGCCTATTAGAGTCCGGGGAGCTGTTTTTT. Its translation is CASSLLESGELFF.

The V gene is TRBV19, the J gene TRBJ1-1; the D gene is possibly TRBD1 (6 bases). CDR1 is LNHDA and CDR2 is SQIVND in the germline V gene (reference sequence). V was shortened by 8 bases and J by 0 bases, with 10 bases between the two germline ends. The CDR3 has 13 residues. CDR3 in amino acids: CASGQLLNTEAFF. The CDR3 bases are TGTGCCAGTGGACAGTTGTTGAACACTGAAGCTTTCTTT.

The CDR3 DNA follows: TGTGCCACCAGTGATTTGGGGCAGGGGGTCTATGGCTACACCTTC. Its translation: CATSDLGQGVYGYTF. The chain recombines TRBV24-1 with TRBJ1-2; 7 bases agree with TRBD1. V gave up 0 bases and J gave up 4 bases; unmatched junction bases: 4. The CDR3 has 15 residues. CDR1 KGHDR and CDR2 SFDVKD come from the germline V gene.

The gene calls are TRBV2 and TRBJ2-5; TRBD2 aligns across 8 bases. There are 18 residues in the CDR3. CDR1 and CDR2 (germline): SNHLY, FYNNEI. Unmatched junction bases numbered 15, after V lost 0 bases and J lost 6 bases. The CDR3 bases are TGTGCCAGCAGTGAAGCGCTTCCCGGGACTAGTGATTGGAAGACCCAGTACTTC. Protein: CASSEALPGTSDWKTQYF.

The chain recombines TRBV28 with TRBJ2-7; D is unresolved. This CDR3 comprises 12 residues. The V gene lost 6 bases and the J gene lost 4 bases, with 10 bases spanning the gap. Looked up from germline, CDR1 is MDHEN and CDR2 is SYDVKM. CDR3 in DNA: TGTGCCAGCAGCTCGATGAGATACGAGCAGTACTTC. It specifies CASSSMRYEQYF.

The rearrangement links TRBV18 to TRBJ2-7; TRBD1 might be the D (5 bases). Germline V lookup: CDR1 KGHSH, CDR2 LQKENI. This CDR3 has 15 amino acids. Trimming removed 4 bases at V and 2 bases at J, with 15 bases between. The CDR3: CASSQGNHGAYEQYF. The CDR3 DNA is TGTGCCAGCTCACAGGGGAATCATGGAGCCTACGAGCAGTACTTC.

This clone was seen a handful of times. In this CDR3 the conserved last residue, phenylalanine or tryptophan, is missing, so a read error is likely. The limits of the CDR3 on the DNA are not certain, so only TCRdb's listed CDR3 is given. The chain joins TRBV30 to TRBJ1-1. Germline lookup yields CDR1 GTSNPN and CDR2 SVGIG (reference sequence). The CDR3 numbers 11 amino acids, ends counted. The CDR3 sequence is CAWSVGKGSKM.

V is TRBV28 and J is TRBJ1-4; a possible D gene is TRBD1 (6 bases). This CDR3 comprises 16 residues. Trimming cost V 6 bases and J 8 bases, with 22 bases left between them. Per germline, CDR1 MDHEN and CDR2 SYDVKM. The CDR3 DNA is TGTGCCAGCAGACCCGCGGGGGGGGGCAGACGGGAAAAACTGTTTTTT. This sequence encodes CASRPAGGGRREKLFF.

This clone was counted once. The chain couples TRBV27 to TRBJ1-2; tentative D call: TRBD1 (5 bases). The CDR3 loop spans 14 amino acids. Between the trimmed V and J ends, which lost 0 bases and 4 bases, there was a span of 9 bases. Germline assignment: CDR1 MNHEY and CDR2 SMNVEV (reference sequence). The CDR3 protein is CASSLSKGLYGYTF. Here the CDR3 DNA reads TGTGCCAGCAGTTTATCGAAGGGACTCTATGGCTACACCTTC.

This clone was found once. The gene calls are TRBV2 and TRBJ1-1; 10 positions match TRBD1. The CDR3 runs to 15 residues. The germline V gene has CDR1 SNHLY and CDR2 FYNNEI. With 6 bases clipped from V and 5 bases from J, the junction kept 9 bases outside the gene matches. CDR3: CASRVRTGGRTEAFF. CDR3 nucleotides: TGTGCCAGCAGGGTTCGGACAGGGGGGCGGACTGAAGCTTTCTTT.

This chain uses TRBV30 with TRBJ1-2; 7 bases map to TRBD1. Germline V gene sequence: CDR1 GTSNPN, CDR2 SVGIG (reference sequence). The ends lost 0 bases at V and 2 bases at J; junction bases unmatched: 3. CDR3 length: 14 amino acids. The CDR3, as DNA: TGTGCCTGGAGTGTCTTACAGGGGAACTATGGCTACACCTTC. Translating it yields CAWSVLQGNYGYTF.

The V gene is TRBV27, the J gene TRBJ2-6; TRBD2 is a possible D gene (5 bases). The germline V gene has CDR1 MNHEY and CDR2 SMNVEV (reference sequence). The CDR3 length is 21 residues. Trimming shortened V by 4 bases and J by 0 bases, and 25 bases separated the two germline ends. The CDR3 nucleotides are TGTGCCAGCAGTTCCAATGGAGGTGTTAAAGGCTCAACCTCTGGGGCCAACGTCCTGACTTTC. Amino acid sequence: CASSSNGGVKGSTSGANVLTF.

J is TRBJ1-2 and V is TRBV28, with D unclear. V gave up 1 base and J gave up 4 bases, with 13 bases separating them. The CDR3 runs to 15 residues. Germline assignment: CDR1 MDHEN and CDR2 SYDVKM. The CDR3 DNA reads as TGTGCCAGCAGTTTATCATACAGAGAGAGCTATGGCTACACCTTC. It codes for CASSLSYRESYGYTF.

J is TRBJ2-3 and V is TRBV5-4, with 9 bases matching TRBD2. V was clipped by 4 bases and J by 0 bases; unmatched bases: 6. The germline V gene encodes CDR1 SGHNT and CDR2 YYREEE (reference sequence). The CDR3 totals 16 residues. CDR3 residues: CASSLGLAPSTDTQYF. The CDR3 DNA is TGTGCCAGCAGCCTGGGACTAGCACCTAGCACAGATACGCAGTATTTT.